The next 32 T cell receptor beta chains were all read from a single sample in a study of blood T cell repertoires in COVID-19. TCRdb's copy holds only in-frame clones and misses some; the assay was immunoSEQ multiplex PCR. The table records more than 25,000 clones, 89% of them present only once. Sequenced sample: peripheral blood. The receptors shown here come from a woman between 40 and 50 years old with active or convalescent COVID-19.

The chain links TRBV5-1 to TRBJ1-2; the match to TRBD1 covers 9 bases. The CDR3 contains 15 residues. The germline V gene has CDR1 SGHRS and CDR2 YFSETQ. V was pared by 1 base and J by 3 bases, with 4 bases of the junction left unmatched. CDR3 coding DNA: TGCGCCAGCAGCTTGTACAGGGGGCTAGACTATGGCTACACCTTC. It specifies CASSLYRGLDYGYTF.

This sequence joins TRBV5-1 and TRBJ2-5; D perhaps matches TRBD2 (6 bases). The CDR3 spans 15 residues. Trimming removed 6 bases at V and 5 bases at J, with 20 bases between. Germline V gene lookup returns CDR1 SGHRS and CDR2 YFSETQ. The CDR3 region is CASNPAQPRGETQYF. The CDR3 DNA reads as TGCGCCAGCAATCCGGCGCAACCCCGGGGGGAGACCCAGTACTTC.

The chain is built from TRBV29-1 and TRBJ1-1; tentatively, D is TRBD1 (5 bases). The ends were cut back, 6 bases at V and 6 bases at J, with 14 bases in the middle. This CDR3 contains 12 residues. Germline CDR1 is SQVTM and CDR2 is ANQGSEA. In DNA, the CDR3 is TGCAGCGTCCGCTCTTGGGGGGCTGAAGCTTTCTTT. Translated, it gives CSVRSWGAEAFF.

This chain links TRBV7-2 with TRBJ2-7; 7 positions agree with TRBD2. The J segment lost 2 bases and the V segment lost 2 bases, leaving 9 bases of the junction unmatched. The CDR3 totals 16 residues. Germline-derived CDR1 and CDR2 are SGHTA and FQGNSA. CDR3 nucleotide sequence: TGTGCCAGCAGCTTAAGTGGGGGGGGGAACACCTACGAGCAGTACTTC. This translates into CASSLSGGGNTYEQYF.

The chain combines TRBV5-4 with TRBJ2-5; 9 bases are a match to TRBD1. CDR3 length: 16 amino acids. CDR1 is SGHNT, CDR2 YYREEE, per germline (reference sequence). J was trimmed by 5 bases and V by 4 bases; bases with no gene match: 12. CDR3 sequence: CASSSPGQGGLETQYF. The CDR3 bases are TGTGCCAGCAGCAGCCCGGGACAGGGTGGATTGGAGACCCAGTACTTC.

The chain couples TRBV28 to TRBJ1-1, with D possibly TRBD1 on 6 matching bases. The CDR3 contains 14 residues. Germline values: CDR1 MDHEN, CDR2 SYDVKM. V was clipped by 3 bases and J by 4 bases, with 12 bases between them. The CDR3 DNA sequence: TGTGCCAGCAGTTTGGGGGGGCCTCTCACTGAAGCTTTCTTT. It encodes CASSLGGPLTEAFF.

The rearrangement uses TRBV7-2 and TRBJ2-2; TRBD2 is a possible D gene (6 bases). The CDR3 covers 16 residues. Trimming left V 0 bases short and J 2 bases short, with 10 bases between. Germline V gives CDR1 SGHTA, CDR2 FQGNSA. The chain's CDR3 is CASSLAGGKNTGELFF. In DNA, the CDR3 is TGTGCCAGCAGCTTAGCGGGGGGTAAAAACACCGGGGAGCTGTTTTTT.

About this clone itself: This CDR3 is also generated by other DNA sequences in the sample. This chain links TRBV11-3 with TRBJ2-3; 8 nucleotides line up with TRBD2. This CDR3 has 15 residues. From germline, CDR1 is SGHNT and CDR2 YENEEA. J lost 3 bases, V lost 5 bases, and 7 bases had no gene match. DNA for the CDR3: TGTGCCAGCAGCCCCGGGGGGGGGCCGACAGATACGCAGTATTTT. Protein sequence: CASSPGGGPTDTQYF.

The rearrangement uses TRBV3-1 (or the pseudogene TRBV3-2) and TRBJ1-1, with no clear D. Per the germline V gene, CDR1 is LGHDT and CDR2 is YNNKEL (reference sequence). Trimming pared 5 bases from V and 5 bases from J, leaving 15 bases between. This CDR3 is built from 14 residues. CDR3 loop: CASSLSLRQTEAFF. The CDR3 nucleotides are TGTGCCAGCAGCTTATCCCTGAGGCAGACTGAAGCTTTCTTT.

The chain recombines TRBV5-1 with TRBJ2-5; D unclear. This CDR3 is built from 14 residues. Per germline, CDR1 SGHRS and CDR2 YFSETQ. Trimming pared 1 base from V and 1 base from J, leaving 8 bases between. DNA of the CDR3: TGCGCCAGCAGCTTGCTTGCGGCCCAAGAGACCCAGTACTTC. Translated: CASSLLAAQETQYF.

The CDR3, as DNA: TGTGCCAGTAGTACAGACCCGGGGGGCTACGAGCAGTACTTC. It encodes CASSTDPGGYEQYF. This chain connects TRBV19 to TRBJ2-7; 7 bases line up with TRBD2. Per germline, CDR1 LNHDA and CDR2 SQIVND (reference sequence). CDR3 length: 14 amino acids. With V trimmed by 4 bases and J by 3 bases, 6 bases remained unmatched. The full variable domain, with the rest looked up from reference TRBV19 and TRBJ2-7, is DGGITQSPKYLFRKEGQNVTLSCEQNLNHDAMYWYRQDPGQGLRLIYYSQIVNDFQKGDIAEGYSVSREKKESFPLTVTSAQKNPTAFYLCASSTDPGGYEQYFGPGTRLTVT.

The CDR3 DNA reads as TGTGCCAGCAGTAATGACAGGGTGGAAAAACTGTTTTTT. It is translated as CASSNDRVEKLFF. The V call is TRBV5-4, the J call TRBJ1-4; 7 bases agree with TRBD1. J gave up 8 bases and V 5 bases, and 6 bases lay outside the gene matches. This CDR3 has 13 amino acids. Per germline, CDR1 SGHNT and CDR2 YYREEE (reference sequence). Drawing the rest from reference TRBV5-4 and TRBJ1-4, the complete variable domain is ETGVTQSPTHLIKTRGQQVTLRCSSQSGHNTVSWYQQALGQGPQFIFQYYREEENGRGNFPPRFSGLQFPNYSSELNVNALELDDSALYLCASSNDRVEKLFFGSGTQLSVL.

The V and J genes are TRBV27 and TRBJ2-5; 11 positions match TRBD2. The CDR3 has 15 residues. The germline V gene encodes CDR1 MNHEY and CDR2 SMNVEV (reference sequence). Germline trimming cut 6 bases from V and 4 bases from J; bases unmatched to any gene: 7. The CDR3 protein is CASSQLAGALETQYF. The CDR3 nucleotides are TGTGCCAGCAGCCAACTAGCGGGGGCCCTAGAGACCCAGTACTTC.

The chain couples TRBV11-2 to TRBJ2-2; the D is unclear. V was clipped by 5 bases and J by 9 bases, with 10 bases between them. CDR1 and CDR2 from the germline V gene are SGHAT and FQNNGV. The length of the CDR3 is 12 residues. The CDR3 nucleotides read TGTGCCAGCAGCCACTCAGACAGGGAGCTGTTTTTT. Its translation is CASSHSDRELFF.

V and J are TRBV6-4 and TRBJ2-2; D is unclear. Germline CDR1 is MRHNA and CDR2 is SNTAGT. The V end was cut by 6 bases, the J end by 0 bases, with 11 bases between. The CDR3 has 15 amino acids. CDR3 amino acids: CASSPQAANTGELFF. The CDR3 coding sequence is TGTGCCAGCAGCCCGCAGGCCGCGAACACCGGGGAGCTGTTTTTT.

This chain joins TRBV5-1 and TRBJ2-4, with D possibly matching TRBD2 (5 bases). The V end lost 4 bases, the J end lost 0 bases, and 14 bases lay between the germline ends. Germline V gene lookup returns CDR1 SGHRS and CDR2 YFSETQ. This CDR3 contains 16 residues. The CDR3 nucleotides are TGCGCCAGCAGCCCCCGTAGCGTACTAGCCAAAAACATTCAGTACTTC. This sequence encodes CASSPRSVLAKNIQYF.

This chain uses TRBV30 with TRBJ2-7; 7 bases fit TRBD1. The J segment lost 6 bases and the V segment lost 1 base, leaving 3 bases of the junction unmatched. This CDR3 has 12 residues. Germline CDR1 and CDR2: GTSNPN and SVGIG (reference sequence). CDR3 residues: CAWSGNRGEQYF. The DNA of the CDR3 is TGTGCCTGGAGTGGAAACAGGGGCGAGCAGTACTTC.

This rearrangement joins TRBV19 to TRBJ1-1; a weak D match, TRBD1 (6 bases). The CDR3 length is 19 residues. The germline V gene has CDR1 LNHDA and CDR2 SQIVND (reference sequence). Trimming removed 3 bases from V and 0 bases from J, with 23 bases in between. The CDR3 DNA follows: TGTGCCAGTAGTATTTTCGCTGGGGGCAGCTCTAACATGAACACTGAAGCTTTCTTT. Translating gives CASSIFAGGSSNMNTEAFF.

The rearrangement uses TRBV4-2 and TRBJ1-5; D gene ambiguous. CDR1 and CDR2 (germline): LGHNA, YNFKEQ. This CDR3 is 13 amino acids long. Trimming left V 1 base short and J 9 bases short, with 10 bases between. The CDR3 here is CASSQAGERPQHF. The CDR3 DNA sequence: TGTGCCAGCAGCCAAGCCGGAGAAAGGCCCCAGCATTTT.

The rearrangement uses TRBV7-3 and TRBJ1-1; no clear D gene. Germline V lookup: CDR1 SGHTA, CDR2 FQGTGA. Trimming left V 1 base short and J 4 bases short, with 10 bases between. This CDR3 comprises 14 residues. The DNA for the CDR3 is TGTGCCAGCAGCTTAATATCGGAGGGCACTGAAGCTTTCTTT. Protein sequence: CASSLISEGTEAFF.

This chain connects TRBV6-6 to TRBJ2-7; TRBD2 agrees at 8 bases. Germline assignment: CDR1 MNHNY and CDR2 SVGAGI (reference sequence). The trim removed 6 bases at V and 4 bases at J, leaving 5 bases unmatched. The CDR3 is made up of 13 amino acids. The CDR3 region has the DNA TGTGCCAGCAGCACGGGGGGGCAGTACGAGCAGTACTTC. It is translated as CASSTGGQYEQYF.

V usage is TRBV7-9 and J usage is TRBJ1-4, with D possibly being TRBD1 (5 bases). V shed 6 bases and J shed 5 bases, with 16 bases lying between them. Germline V gene sequence: CDR1 SEHNR, CDR2 FQNEAQ (reference sequence). CDR3 length: 15 residues. CDR3 coding DNA: TGTGCCAGCAGTCCCCCGGGACGGGGGAATGAAAAACTGTTTTTT. This codes for CASSPPGRGNEKLFF. The full variable domain, in which reference TRBV7-9 and TRBJ1-4 provide the parts outside the CDR3, is DTGVSQNPRHKITKRGQNVTFRCDPISEHNRLYWYRQTLGQGPEFLTYFQNEAQLEKSRLLSDRFSAERPKGSFSTLEIQRTEQGDSAMYLCASSPPGRGNEKLFFGSGTQLSVL.

This clone was counted between two and nine times. This chain uses TRBV7-2 with TRBJ1-5, with 8 bases identical to TRBD1. The CDR3 covers 15 residues. Germline CDR1 is SGHTA and CDR2 is FQGNSA. V shed 5 bases, J shed 6 bases, and the junction held 9 bases outside the gene matches. CDR3 DNA: TGTGCCAGCAGCCCCGCGACAGGGGCGATTCAGCCCCAGCATTTT. This encodes CASSPATGAIQPQHF.

The chain employs TRBV4-2 and TRBJ2-7; a weak D match, TRBD1 (6 bases). There are 12 residues in the CDR3. The V end lost 2 bases, the J end lost 7 bases, and 9 bases lay between the germline ends. Germline CDR1 and CDR2: LGHNA and YNFKEQ. The CDR3 sequence: CASSQTTGEQYF. The CDR3, as DNA: TGTGCCAGCAGCCAAACTACAGGGGAGCAGTACTTC.

V is TRBV3-1 (or the pseudogene TRBV3-2) and J is TRBJ1-5, with 7 bases fitting TRBD1. CDR3 size: 14 residues. CDR1 and CDR2 (germline): LGHDT, YNNKEL (reference sequence). J lost 2 bases, V lost 3 bases, and 1 base had no gene match. CDR3 coding DNA: TGTGCCAGCAGCCACCAGGGGGGCAATCAGCCCCAGCATTTT. Its translation is CASSHQGGNQPQHF.

V usage is TRBV28 and J usage is TRBJ2-2; D is ambiguous. Germline CDR1 reads MDHEN; CDR2 reads SYDVKM. Deletions cut 3 bases from V and 5 bases from J, with 7 bases between. This CDR3 has 13 amino acids. The CDR3 coding sequence is TGTGCCAGCAGTTTTGGTCAGACCGGGGAGCTGTTTTTT. Its translation is CASSFGQTGELFF.

V gene TRBV20-1 combines with J gene TRBJ2-5; D might be TRBD2 (5 bases). The germline V and J ends were trimmed by 0 bases and 13 bases, with 12 bases remaining between them. This CDR3 has 11 amino acids. From germline, CDR1 is DFQATT and CDR2 SNEGSKA (reference sequence). DNA of the CDR3: TGCAGTGCTAGAGATCGACTACGGCCGTACTTC. Amino acids: CSARDRLRPYF.

V and J are TRBV30 and TRBJ1-4, with a weak D call TRBD1 (5 bases). The germline V gene has CDR1 GTSNPN and CDR2 SVGIG (reference sequence). V was trimmed by 3 bases and J by 8 bases, leaving 19 bases between them. This CDR3 is 15 amino acids long. The CDR3 spells CAWRSRRDDGEKLFF. As DNA, the CDR3 is TGTGCCTGGAGGTCGAGGAGGGACGACGGGGAAAAACTGTTTTTT.

The V and J genes are TRBV27 and TRBJ2-1; no definite D call. The germline V and J ends were trimmed by 6 bases and 0 bases, with 12 bases remaining between them. The V gene's germline CDR1 is MNHEY and CDR2 SMNVEV (reference sequence). CDR3 length equals 15 residues. In nucleotides, the CDR3 is TGTGCCAGCAGCCCAACAGTCTACTCCTACAATGAGCAGTTCTTC. It is translated as CASSPTVYSYNEQFF.

This rearrangement joins TRBV6-2 or TRBV6-3 to TRBJ1-1; D not resolved. CDR3 length: 16 amino acids. Germline V gene data show CDR1 as MNHEY and CDR2 as SVGEGT. V lost 0 bases and J lost 6, with 17 bases in between. CDR3 amino acids: CASSYSIPGLSAEAFF. The CDR3, as DNA: TGTGCCAGCAGTTACTCGATCCCGGGTTTAAGTGCTGAAGCTTTCTTT.

The chain couples TRBV5-1 to TRBJ2-7, with 8 nucleotides matching TRBD1. Germline V gene lookup returns CDR1 SGHRS and CDR2 YFSETQ. There are 14 residues in the CDR3. Losses at the gene ends were 5 bases for V and 4 bases for J; bases not matched to a gene: 8. DNA of the CDR3: TGCGCCAGCAGATCCCGGGACAGGATTTACGAGCAGTACTTC. Its translation: CASRSRDRIYEQYF.

The chain employs TRBV1 and TRBJ2-3; the DNA was not used to check the table's D call, TRBD2. TRBV1 is a pseudogene locus. CDR3 length: 15 residues. The CDR3 reads CTSSQGQTPRDTQYF. CDR3 bases: TGCACCAGCAGCCAAGGTCAGACTCCCCGGGATACGCAGTATTTT.